The 14 T cell receptor beta chains given below trace back to one sample, sequenced in a study of control samples from healthy donors and cancer patients. The data were produced by immunoSEQ multiplex PCR, yet TCRdb's version contains in-frame clones alone and is incomplete. The sample holds about 150,000 clones; about 94% are singletons and the top ten take about 5.6%. The sequencing sample was made of blood. Receptors were obtained from a man between 40 and 49 years old in good health.

This clone was counted only a few times. The chain employs TRBV4-3 and TRBJ1-2; 10 positions agree with TRBD1. V gave up 6 bases and J gave up 7 bases; unmatched junction bases: 5. The CDR3 has 13 amino acids. Germline-derived CDR1 and CDR2 are LGHNA and YSLEER. CDR3 sequence (DNA): TGCGCCAGCAGTAGGGGACAGGGGTTTGGCTACACCTTC. Its protein product is CASSRGQGFGYTF.

The chain has TRBV28 and TRBJ1-1; D is perhaps TRBD1 (5 bases). The CDR3 loop spans 14 amino acids. Germline-derived CDR1 and CDR2 are MDHEN and SYDVKM. Trimming stripped 8 bases from V and 4 bases from J, with 17 bases between. CDR3 protein: CASSVYDRPTEAFF. CDR3 DNA: TGTGCCAGCTCAGTTTATGACAGACCCACTGAAGCTTTCTTT.

The chain recombines TRBV6-1 with TRBJ1-1; perhaps TRBD1 as D (6 bases). Germline lookup yields CDR1 MNHNS and CDR2 SASEGT. V shed 1 base and J shed 4 bases, with 13 bases lying between them. The length of the CDR3 is 15 residues. DNA of the CDR3: TGTGCCAGCAGTGAAGACAGCAGGGGTGGCACTGAAGCTTTCTTT. It yields the protein CASSEDSRGGTEAFF.

This clone was observed a single time. The V gene is TRBV29-1, the J gene TRBJ1-1; D possibly corresponds to TRBD1 (5 bases). V was clipped by 7 bases and J by 11 bases, with 14 bases between them. CDR1 and CDR2 (germline): SQVTM, ANQGSEA. The CDR3 runs 10 residues. For the CDR3, the DNA is TGCAGCGCCCAACGGGGCGAGGCTTTCTTT. Residues: CSAQRGEAFF.

This clone has only a few counts. This chain uses TRBV6-2 or TRBV6-3 with TRBJ2-1; 8 bases match TRBD2. The trim removed 7 bases at V and 6 bases at J, leaving 14 bases unmatched. This CDR3 has 16 residues. Germline V gene data show CDR1 as MNHEY and CDR2 as SVGEGT. The CDR3 sequence: CASTPIVGGDRNEQFF. CDR3 coding DNA: TGTGCCAGCACCCCGATCGTCGGGGGGGATCGCAATGAGCAGTTCTTC.

CDR3 in amino acids: CASSLSRQANTEAFF. CDR3 nucleotide sequence: TGCGCCAGCAGCTTGTCCCGACAGGCGAACACTGAAGCTTTCTTT. The genes are TRBV5-1 and TRBJ1-1; possibly TRBD1 for D (6 bases). Trimming pared 1 base from V and 1 base from J, leaving 11 bases between. The CDR3 runs 15 residues. Germline V gives CDR1 SGHRS, CDR2 YFSETQ. The full variable domain, its missing parts supplied by reference TRBV5-1 and TRBJ1-1, is KAGVTQTPRYLIKTRGQQVTLSCSPISGHRSVSWYQQTPGQGLQFLFEYFSETQRNKGNFPGRFSGRQFSNSRSEMNVSTLELGDSALYLCASSLSRQANTEAFFGQGTRLTVV.

The chain carries TRBV10-3 and TRBJ1-1; D is unclear. This CDR3 is 13 amino acids long. Germline assignment: CDR1 ENHRY and CDR2 SYGVKD. V lost 10 bases and J 5 bases, leaving 17 bases between the germline ends. The chain's CDR3 is CASGLGGRTEAFF. The DNA of the CDR3 is TGTGCCAGTGGTTTGGGTGGGAGAACTGAAGCTTTCTTT.

The rearrangement links TRBV5-1 to TRBJ1-3; D not resolved. CDR1 is SGHRS and CDR2 is YFSETQ in the germline V gene. The CDR3 spans 15 residues. V lost 0 bases, J lost 0 bases, and 7 bases lay in between. CDR3 coding DNA: TGCGCCAGCAGCTTGGCGCAGAGCTCTGGAAACACCATATATTTT. Protein: CASSLAQSSGNTIYF.

This clone was seen just once. The chain has TRBV6-2 or TRBV6-3 and TRBJ1-6; D unclear. The V and J ends lost 6 bases and 7 bases respectively, with 19 bases between them. CDR3 length: 16 amino acids. CDR1 is MNHEY and CDR2 is SVGEGT in the germline V gene. The CDR3 region is CASSLGRAERNSPLHF. CDR3 bases: TGTGCCAGCAGCCTTGGGAGGGCGGAGCGGAATTCACCCCTCCACTTT.

V gene TRBV6-5 combines with J gene TRBJ2-7, with D possibly TRBD2 on 6 matching bases. The CDR3 runs 13 residues. Trimming cost V 7 bases and J 0 bases, with 10 bases left between them. CDR1 is MNHEY, CDR2 SVGAGI, per germline. CDR3 bases: TGTGCCAGCAAGACGGGACTCTCCTACGAGCAGTACTTC. It is translated as CASKTGLSYEQYF.

As to this clone: One end of the junction fails to match germline, which may point to a read error. V and J are TRBV3-1 (or the pseudogene TRBV3-2) and TRBJ1-2; tentatively, D is TRBD1 (6 bases). The length of the CDR3 is 13 residues. Germline loops: CDR1 LGHDT, CDR2 YNNKEL (reference sequence). Here the CDR3 reads CASSPFQGYHAAF. For the CDR3, the DNA is TGTGCCAGCAGCCCTTTCCAGGGGTATCACGCCGCCTTC.

The chain links TRBV28 to TRBJ2-3, with 16 bases identical to TRBD2. The CDR3 is 17 amino acids. The V segment lost 6 bases and the J segment 6 bases; nucleotides outside the gene matches: 9. CDR1 is MDHEN, CDR2 SYDVKM, per germline. This chain's CDR3 is CASSSGTSGGDRDTQYF. CDR3 nucleotides: TGTGCCAGCAGCTCCGGGACTAGCGGGGGGGATCGGGATACGCAGTATTTT.

V is TRBV2 and J is TRBJ2-7; 11 bases are shared with TRBD1. The CDR3 has 17 amino acids. Germline trimming cut 7 bases from V and 3 bases from J; bases unmatched to any gene: 14. Germline V gene lookup returns CDR1 SNHLY and CDR2 FYNNEI. The CDR3 DNA follows: TGTGCCAGCACGAAGAGGGCCCCGGGACAGGGGGACTACGAGCAGTACTTC. Residues: CASTKRAPGQGDYEQYF.

This chain uses TRBV24-1 with TRBJ2-3; D tentatively reads TRBD1 or TRBD2 (6 bases each). The CDR3 totals 16 residues. Germline CDR1 and CDR2: KGHDR and SFDVKD. The V end lost 5 bases, the J end lost 3 bases, and 17 bases lay between the germline ends. The CDR3 DNA reads as TGTGCCACCAGTGCCCAGGGGCAGGGGAGGACAGATACGCAGTATTTT. Translation: CATSAQGQGRTDTQYF.